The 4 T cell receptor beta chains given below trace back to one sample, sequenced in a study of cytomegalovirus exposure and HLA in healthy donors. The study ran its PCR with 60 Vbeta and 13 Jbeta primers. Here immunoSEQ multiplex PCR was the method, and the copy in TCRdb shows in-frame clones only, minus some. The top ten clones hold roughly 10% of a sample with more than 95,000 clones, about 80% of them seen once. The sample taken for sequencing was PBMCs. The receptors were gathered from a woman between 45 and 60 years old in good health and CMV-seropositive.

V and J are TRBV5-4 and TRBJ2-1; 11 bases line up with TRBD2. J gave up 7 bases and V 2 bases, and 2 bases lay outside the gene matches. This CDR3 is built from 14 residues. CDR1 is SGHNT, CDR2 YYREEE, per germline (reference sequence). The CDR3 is CASSFGTSGNEQFF. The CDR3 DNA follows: TGTGCCAGCAGCTTCGGGACTAGCGGAAATGAGCAGTTCTTC.

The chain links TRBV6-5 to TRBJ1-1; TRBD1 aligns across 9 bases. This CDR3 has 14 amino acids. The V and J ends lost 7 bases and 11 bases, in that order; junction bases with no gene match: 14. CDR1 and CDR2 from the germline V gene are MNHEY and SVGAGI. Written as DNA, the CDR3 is TGTGCCAGCATCGAATCACGACAGGGGGTAAATGCTTTCTTT. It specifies CASIESRQGVNAFF.

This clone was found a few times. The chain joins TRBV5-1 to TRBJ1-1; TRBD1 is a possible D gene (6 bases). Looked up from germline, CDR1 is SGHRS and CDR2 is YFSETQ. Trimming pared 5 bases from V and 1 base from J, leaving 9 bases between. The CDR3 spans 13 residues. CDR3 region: CASREQGNTEAFF. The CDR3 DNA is TGCGCCAGCAGAGAACAGGGGAACACTGAAGCTTTCTTT.

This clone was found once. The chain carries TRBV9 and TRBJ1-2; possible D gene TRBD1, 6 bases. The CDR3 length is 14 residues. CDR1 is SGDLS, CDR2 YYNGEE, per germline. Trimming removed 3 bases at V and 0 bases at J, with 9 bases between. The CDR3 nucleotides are TGTGCCAGCAGCGGAGGACAGCCTAACTATGGCTACACCTTC. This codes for CASSGGQPNYGYTF.